The T cell receptor beta chain under discussion was sequenced for a study of blood T cells in healthy people across ages. The V end lost 2 bases, the J end lost 2 bases, and 7 bases lay between the germline ends. Per germline, CDR1 MDHEN and CDR2 SYDVKM. This CDR3 spans 15 amino acids. The individuals who served as donors were healthy Caucasians living in Russia, aged about 6 to 100. Per individual sample, total RNA of at least 6 micrograms was extracted. A second PCR of 7 to 11 cycles used a sample-barcoded 5' primer and a J-beta primer mix. Each cDNA molecule was tagged by a template-switch adaptor with 12 random nucleotides. Each CDR3 protein gets one entry after TCRdb re-called the 5' RACE reads with MiXCR. Of under 2 million distinct CDR3 sequences listed, around 36% are singletons. Regarding the study as a whole: Diversity of TCR beta correlated strongly with naive T cell percentage.

This clonotype was observed at least ten times. Its antigen is undetermined. The receptor comes from a woman aged 30 to 39 in good health. This chain joins TRBV28 and TRBJ2-6, with a weak D call TRBD1 (5 bases). The sample consisted of blood. The chain's CDR3 is CASSLTRAGANVLTF. The CDR3 coding sequence is TGTGCCAGCAGTTTAACCAGGGCTGGGGCCAACGTCCTGACTTTC.